A selection of T cell receptor beta chains follows, all from one sample in a study of T cell repertoires in ileal Crohn's disease. Assay used: immunoSEQ multiplex PCR; TCRdb lists only in-frame clones, some missing. Counted here are 9,500 to 15,000 clones, just over 75% occurring once; the ten biggest clones make up less than 5.5%. Sequencing was done on a sample of ileal tissue. Every receptor here comes from an adult with Crohn's disease. Both conserved end residues are part of each CDR3. D genes are given only for firm matches. Clone size is stated in some rows and not others, as once, few, many or a class when expanded.

TRBV19	.	TRBJ2-7	once	CASSPDSLIYEQYF	TGTGCCAGTAGTCCTGACAGCTTGATCTACGAGCAGTACTTC
TRBV2	.	TRBJ1-3	.	CASSDRGTLRNTIYF	TGTGCCAGCAGTGACCGGGGAACCCTGAGAAACACCATATATTTT
TRBV25-1	TRBD1	TRBJ2-2	few	CASSDWDRDGTGELFF	TGTGCCAGCAGTGATTGGGACAGGGACGGCACCGGGGAGCTGTTTTTT
TRBV27	TRBD1	TRBJ1-1	.	CASSLTGVGTEAFF	TGTGCCAGCAGTCTTACAGGGGTCGGCACTGAAGCTTTCTTT
TRBV7-9	TRBD2	TRBJ2-7	few	CASSSQTSGSPYEQYF	TGTGCCAGCAGCTCCCAAACTAGCGGGAGCCCCTACGAGCAGTACTTC
TRBV5-5	TRBD1	TRBJ2-1	.	CASSPPGQGLNEQFF	TGTGCCAGCAGCCCACCGGGACAGGGCCTCAATGAGCAGTTCTTC
TRBV11-2	.	TRBJ1-1	.	CASSTTEAASSTEAFF	TGTGCCAGCAGCACAACCGAGGCAGCAAGTTCCACTGAAGCTTTCTTT
TRBV6-1	TRBD1	TRBJ2-1	.	CASSGQGGYEQFF	TGTGCCAGCAGTGGACAGGGGGGGTATGAGCAGTTCTTC
TRBV6-6	.	TRBJ2-3	once	CASSYTSTDTQYF	TGTGCCAGCAGTTACACTAGCACAGATACGCAGTATTTT
TRBV7-2	TRBD2	TRBJ2-1	.	CASSLGLANNEQFF	TGTGCCAGCAGTTTGGGACTAGCGAACAATGAGCAGTTCTTC
TRBV6-1	TRBD2	TRBJ2-1	.	CASSGTGTSGTDEQFF	TGTGCCAGCAGTGGGACCGGGACTAGCGGGACCGATGAGCAGTTCTTC
TRBV5-1	.	TRBJ2-2	few	CASSFVGRSTGELFF	TGCGCCAGCAGCTTCGTTGGGCGCAGCACCGGGGAGCTGTTTTTT
TRBV6-5	.	TRBJ2-1	once	CASSYPLGEQFF	TGTGCCAGCAGTTACCCCCTCGGTGAGCAGTTCTTC
TRBV30	.	TRBJ1-2	.	CAWSYVNSFHGYTF	TGTGCCTGGAGCTACGTGAACAGCTTCCATGGCTACACCTTC
TRBV4-1	TRBD2	TRBJ2-6	.	CASSQVWTSGGTGANVLTF	TGCGCCAGCAGCCAAGTTTGGACTAGCGGGGGCACTGGGGCCAACGTCCTGACTTTC
TRBV5-4	TRBD1	TRBJ2-2	.	CASSPDRVGTGELFF	TGTGCCAGCAGCCCGGACAGGGTCGGCACCGGGGAGCTGTTTTTT
TRBV30	.	TRBJ2-1	.	CAWGTGTRSYNEQFF	TGTGCCTGGGGGACCGGGACACGCTCCTACAATGAGCAGTTCTTC
TRBV6-1	.	TRBJ2-3	.	CAGGGSGRRDTQYF	TGTGCCGGGGGGGGCTCCGGCAGAAGAGATACGCAGTATTTT
TRBV29-1	TRBD2	TRBJ2-1	.	CSVKSGREGEQFF	TGCAGCGTCAAAAGCGGGAGAGAGGGTGAGCAGTTCTTC
TRBV6-6	TRBD1	TRBJ1-2	once	CASSPDRAYGYTF	TGTGCCAGCAGTCCGGACAGGGCATATGGCTACACCTTC
TRBV7-9	.	TRBJ1-4	.	CASSLSRSQLNEKLFF	TGTGCCAGCAGCTTAAGTCGGTCACAGCTAAATGAAAAACTGTTTTTT
TRBV7-8	.	TRBJ1-3	.	CASSLVSGSGNTIYF	TGTGCCAGCAGCTTAGTCTCAGGTTCTGGAAACACCATATATTTT
TRBV30	.	TRBJ2-3	.	CAWSLGQRSTDTQYF	TGTGCCTGGAGCCTGGGACAACGTAGCACAGATACGCAGTATTTT
TRBV30	.	TRBJ2-4	.	CAVLQGSTKNIQYF	TGTGCCGTCTTACAGGGTTCAACCAAAAACATTCAGTACTTC
TRBV6-5	TRBD1	TRBJ1-4	.	CASRGQGSLEKLFF	TGTGCCAGCAGGGGACAGGGATCGTTGGAAAAACTGTTTTTT
TRBV10-3	.	TRBJ2-5	.	CAISEGGIEETQYF	TGTGCCATCAGTGAGGGAGGTATCGAAGAGACCCAGTACTTC
TRBV11-2	TRBD1	TRBJ1-5	.	CASSPWTGALARHQPQHF	TGTGCCAGCAGCCCGTGGACAGGGGCCTTGGCCCGCCATCAGCCCCAGCATTTT
TRBV5-1	TRBD1	TRBJ1-5	.	CASSLDRGGQPQHF	TGCGCCAGCAGCCTTGACAGGGGTGGCCAGCCCCAGCATTTT
TRBV11-3	.	TRBJ2-5	.	CASSPQRGYQETQYF	TGTGCCAGCAGCCCACAGAGGGGGTACCAAGAGACCCAGTACTTC
TRBV28	.	TRBJ1-5	.	CASSPSSGNSNQPQHF	TGTGCCAGCAGTCCCTCATCAGGGAATAGCAATCAGCCCCAGCATTTT
TRBV30	.	TRBJ1-5	.	CAWSLAGASNQPQHF	TGTGCCTGGAGTTTGGCAGGGGCTAGCAATCAGCCCCAGCATTTT
TRBV19	TRBD1	TRBJ1-5	.	CASSDRGRQPQHF	TGTGCCAGTAGTGACAGGGGCCGTCAGCCCCAGCATTTT
TRBV4-1	TRBD1	TRBJ1-1	.	CASSAPGQVIMNTEAFF	TGCGCCAGCAGCGCTCCGGGACAGGTGATAATGAACACTGAAGCTTTCTTT
TRBV18	.	TRBJ1-2	.	CASSPRRGEPNYGYTF	TGTGCCAGCTCACCACGTCGGGGAGAACCTAACTATGGCTACACCTTC
TRBV2	.	TRBJ1-1	.	CASRADRTNTEAFF	TGTGCCAGCAGAGCAGACAGGACGAACACTGAAGCTTTCTTT
TRBV30	.	TRBJ1-4	.	CAWSNGATNEKLFF	TGTGCCTGGAGTAACGGGGCAACTAATGAAAAACTGTTTTTT
TRBV18	.	TRBJ2-6	.	CASSFNPQGHFSGANVLTF	TGTGCCAGCTCCTTCAATCCCCAGGGGCACTTCTCTGGGGCCAACGTCCTGACTTTC
TRBV5-1	.	TRBJ1-3	few	CASSLDVGGPGNTIYF	TGCGCCAGCAGCTTGGATGTGGGGGGGCCTGGAAACACCATATATTTT
TRBV10-3	.	TRBJ2-5	.	CAIKSGPDETQYF	TGTGCCATCAAGAGTGGGCCTGATGAGACCCAGTACTTC
TRBV5-4	TRBD2	TRBJ2-3	once	CASSSGLLLSTDTQYF	TGTGCCAGCAGCTCGGGACTACTTCTTAGCACAGATACGCAGTATTTT
TRBV27	.	TRBJ2-7	.	CASSMTVSYEQYF	TGTGCCAGCAGTATGACAGTCAGCTACGAGCAGTACTTC
TRBV9	TRBD2	TRBJ2-7	.	CASSVAGGTSYEQYF	TGTGCCAGCAGCGTAGCGGGGGGGACTTCCTACGAGCAGTACTTC
TRBV25-1	TRBD1	TRBJ2-7	once	CASSSTGGFREQYF	TGTGCCAGCAGTTCGACAGGGGGCTTCCGCGAGCAGTACTTC
TRBV19	.	TRBJ1-2	.	CASSIAAGGTKGYTF	TGTGCCAGTAGTATTGCTGCGGGGGGCACCAAGGGCTACACCTTC
TRBV9	.	TRBJ1-1	few	CASSAGYLNTEAFF	TGTGCCAGCAGCGCCGGTTATCTGAACACTGAAGCTTTCTTT
TRBV6-1	.	TRBJ2-7	.	CASSEEKGLEQYF	TGTGCCAGCAGTGAGGAAAAGGGGCTCGAGCAGTACTTC
TRBV10-3	.	TRBJ2-7	.	CAISKADYEQYF	TGTGCCATCAGTAAAGCGGACTACGAGCAGTACTTC
TRBV5-6	TRBD1	TRBJ1-1	.	CASSFSSGGLMNTEAFF	TGTGCCAGCAGCTTTAGTTCAGGGGGCCTGATGAACACTGAAGCTTTCTTT
TRBV28	.	TRBJ2-1	once	CASVPGRRDEQFF	TGTGCCAGCGTCCCTGGCCGGCGGGATGAGCAGTTCTTC